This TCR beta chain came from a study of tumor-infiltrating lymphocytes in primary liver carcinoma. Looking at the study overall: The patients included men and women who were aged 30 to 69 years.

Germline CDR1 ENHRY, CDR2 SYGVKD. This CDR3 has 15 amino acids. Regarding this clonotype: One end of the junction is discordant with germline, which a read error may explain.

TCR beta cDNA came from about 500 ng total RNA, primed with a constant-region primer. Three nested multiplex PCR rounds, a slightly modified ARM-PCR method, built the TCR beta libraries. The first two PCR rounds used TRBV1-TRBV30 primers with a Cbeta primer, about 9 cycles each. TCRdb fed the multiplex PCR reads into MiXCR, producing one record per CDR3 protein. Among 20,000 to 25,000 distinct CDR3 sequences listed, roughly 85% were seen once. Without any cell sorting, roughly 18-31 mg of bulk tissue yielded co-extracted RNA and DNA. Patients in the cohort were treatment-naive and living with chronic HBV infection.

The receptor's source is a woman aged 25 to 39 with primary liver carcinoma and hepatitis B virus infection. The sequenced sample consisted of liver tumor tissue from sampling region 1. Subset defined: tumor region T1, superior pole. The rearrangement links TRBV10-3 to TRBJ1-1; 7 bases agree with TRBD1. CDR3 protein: CAISESTGMLIEASF. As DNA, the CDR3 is TGTGCCATCAGTGAGTCGACAGGGATGTTGATTGAAGCTTCCTTT.